The T cell receptor (beta chain) under discussion was sequenced for a study of STAT5B mutations in CD4+ large granular lymphocyte leukemia. Study-wide results and limits: Main leukemic clonotypes were patient-specific, but under 30% appeared at low frequency elsewhere.

The table came from immunoSEQ multiplex PCR; TCRdb's copy has only in-frame clones and leaves some out. The sample carries tens of thousands of clones, 84% recorded once. In regard to this clone: Its antigen is not known.

Buffy coats from healthy blood donors served as controls. This sequence originates from a human donor in good health. Sequencing was carried out using CD4+ T cells from blood buffy coats.

The CDR3 DNA reads TGTGCCAGTAAAACAGCTAATTCACCCCTCCACTTT. It encodes CASKTANSPLHF. V and J are TRBV19 and TRBJ1-6; D remains ambiguous. Germline V gene lookup returns CDR1 LNHDA and CDR2 SQIVND (reference sequence). Trimming stripped 7 bases from V and 6 bases from J, with 7 bases between. CDR3 length: 12 amino acids.